Presented here are 15 T cell receptor beta chains from one specimen sequenced in a study of blood T cell repertoires in COVID-19. TCRdb's table, derived via immunoSEQ multiplex PCR, lists solely in-frame clones and lacks some. Of tens of thousands of clones listed, about 90% are singletons. Sample: peripheral blood. The receptors stem from a man between 65 and 79 years old with acute or convalescent COVID-19.

This chain connects TRBV28 to TRBJ1-2; D is perhaps TRBD1 (6 bases). The CDR3 runs to 12 residues. Germline lookup yields CDR1 MDHEN and CDR2 SYDVKM. The V end was cut by 6 bases, the J end by 8 bases, with 13 bases between. The DNA for the CDR3 is TGTGCCAGCAGAGAGGGGGGGAGAGGCTACACCTTC. This translates into CASREGGRGYTF.

J is TRBJ2-1 and V is TRBV7-2; 11 bases fit TRBD2. The J segment lost 9 bases and the V segment lost 5 bases, leaving 6 bases of the junction unmatched. Germline CDR1 and CDR2: SGHTA and FQGNSA. This CDR3 region has 14 residues. Here the CDR3 DNA reads TGTGCCAGCAGCCAACGGACTAGCGGGTTTGAGCAGTTCTTC. It codes for CASSQRTSGFEQFF.

CDR3 amino acids: CASSPRTSGGDEQFF. DNA of the CDR3: TGTGCCAGCAGTCCGCGCACTAGCGGGGGCGATGAGCAGTTCTTC. The V gene is TRBV6-6, the J gene TRBJ2-1; TRBD2 agrees at 11 bases. The V gene's germline CDR1 is MNHNY and CDR2 SVGAGI (reference sequence). J was trimmed by 8 bases and V by 5 bases; bases with no gene match: 8. This CDR3 comprises 15 residues.

The chain is built from TRBV7-9 and TRBJ1-4, with D hard to call. CDR1 and CDR2 (germline): SEHNR, FQNEAQ (reference sequence). V was pared by 5 bases and J by 0 bases, with 16 bases between. CDR3 length equals 17 residues. The CDR3 spells CASSHPVPTSTNEKLFF. DNA for the CDR3: TGTGCCAGCAGCCACCCCGTCCCGACTTCAACTAATGAAAAACTGTTTTTT.

The V call is TRBV5-5, the J call TRBJ1-1, with D tentatively TRBD1 (6 bases). The germline V gene has CDR1 SGHKS and CDR2 YYEKEE (reference sequence). The CDR3 spans 15 residues. Trimming pared 4 bases from V and 1 base from J, leaving 14 bases between. The chain's CDR3 is CASSPVGGTNTEAFF. CDR3 sequence (DNA): TGTGCCAGCAGCCCAGTAGGGGGTACGAACACTGAAGCTTTCTTT.

V gene TRBV2 combines with J gene TRBJ2-3; the D is unclear. The CDR3 is 14 residues long. V was cut by 6 bases and J by 0 bases, with 10 bases left in between. Germline V lookup: CDR1 SNHLY, CDR2 FYNNEI. DNA for the CDR3: TGTGCCAGCAGGGTGAGCGCAAGCACAGATACGCAGTATTTT. It translates to CASRVSASTDTQYF.

V gene TRBV27 combines with J gene TRBJ2-7; 7 nucleotides line up with TRBD2. V trimming: 3 bases; J trimming: 0 bases; junction bases outside the gene matches: 2. The CDR3 is 14 residues long. The germline gives CDR1 MNHEY, CDR2 SMNVEV (reference sequence). The CDR3 nucleotides read TGTGCCAGCAGTTTCGAGCGGGACTCCTACGAGCAGTACTTC. Translation gives CASSFERDSYEQYF.

This rearrangement joins TRBV18 to TRBJ2-7, with TRBD1 as a possible D gene (5 bases). Trimming removed 8 bases from V and 2 bases from J, with 16 bases in between. The CDR3 totals 14 residues. CDR1 and CDR2 from the germline V gene are KGHSH and LQKENI. The CDR3 here is CASRVGLPPYEQYF. CDR3 in DNA: TGTGCCAGCCGCGTGGGGCTCCCCCCCTACGAGCAGTACTTC. Full variable domain (outside the CDR3, taken from reference TRBV18 and TRBJ2-7): NAGVMQNPRHLVRRRGQEARLRCSPMKGHSHVYWYRQLPEEGLKFMVYLQKENIIDESGMPKERFSAEFPKEGPSILRIQQVVRGDSAAYFCASRVGLPPYEQYFGPGTRLTVT.

The CDR3 is CASSVEGLGTFTDTQYF. CDR3 in DNA: TGTGCCAGCAGCGTAGAGGGACTAGGAACCTTCACAGATACGCAGTATTTT. The chain is built from TRBV9 and TRBJ2-3, with 8 bases identical to TRBD2. Per germline, CDR1 SGDLS and CDR2 YYNGEE. CDR3 length equals 17 residues. With 0 bases clipped from V and 2 bases from J, the junction kept 8 bases outside the gene matches. The variable domain in full, completed from reference TRBV9 and TRBJ2-3, reads DSGVTQTPKHLITATGQRVTLRCSPRSGDLSVYWYQQSLDQGLQFLIQYYNGEERAKGNILERFSAQQFPDLHSELNLSSLELGDSALYFCASSVEGLGTFTDTQYFGPGTRLTVL.

This clone appeared once. The rearrangement links TRBV27 to TRBJ2-5; 8 positions match TRBD1. V lost 5 bases, J lost 5 bases, and 10 bases stayed unmatched. This CDR3 region has 15 residues. Per germline, CDR1 MNHEY and CDR2 SMNVEV (reference sequence). The CDR3 here is CASSPTGGPGETQYF. The CDR3 nucleotides read TGTGCCAGCAGTCCAACAGGGGGGCCTGGTGAGACCCAGTACTTC.

The genes are TRBV9 and TRBJ2-2; D is unclear. This CDR3 is 13 amino acids long. The germline V gene has CDR1 SGDLS and CDR2 YYNGEE. V lost 5 bases to trimming and J lost 3 bases, with 8 bases between them. The CDR3 nucleotides are TGTGCCAGCAGGCCGGAGTACACCGGGGAGCTGTTTTTT. This encodes CASRPEYTGELFF.

This clone was observed once. The gene calls are TRBV7-2 and TRBJ1-5; 10 bases map to TRBD1. Per germline, CDR1 SGHTA and CDR2 FQGNSA. CDR3 size: 14 residues. V was pared by 5 bases and J by 8 bases, with 6 bases of the junction left unmatched. The CDR3 coding sequence is TGTGCCAGCAGCGTGGGACAGGGGTGGGAGCCCCAGCATTTT. This encodes CASSVGQGWEPQHF. The whole variable domain, remainder taken from reference TRBV7-2 and TRBJ1-5, is GAGVSQSPSNKVTEKGKDVELRCDPISGHTALYWYRQSLGQGLEFLIYFQGNSAPDKSGLPSDRFSAERTGGSVSTLTIQRTQQEDSAVYLCASSVGQGWEPQHFGDGTRLSIL.

The V gene is TRBV28, the J gene TRBJ2-1; 10 positions agree with TRBD2. Germline V CDR1 and CDR2: MDHEN, SYDVKM. J gave up 6 bases and V 3 bases, and 17 bases lay outside the gene matches. The CDR3 consists of 19 residues. DNA for the CDR3: TGTGCCAGCAGTTTCGGCAGGGGAAAGCGGGAGGGCCGGGGCAATGAGCAGTTCTTC. It translates to CASSFGRGKREGRGNEQFF.

This chain connects TRBV28 to TRBJ1-2, with D possibly TRBD1 on 5 matching bases. V was trimmed by 1 base and J by 4 bases, leaving 13 bases between them. Germline values: CDR1 MDHEN, CDR2 SYDVKM. This CDR3 has 15 residues. CDR3 nucleotides: TGTGCCAGCAGTTTATCGGGCGGGACGGGCTATGGCTACACCTTC. The encoded protein is CASSLSGGTGYGYTF.

The V call is TRBV5-1, the J call TRBJ1-2; D is possibly TRBD1 (6 bases). CDR1 SGHRS and CDR2 YFSETQ come from the germline V gene. V was clipped by 0 bases and J by 8 bases, with 17 bases between them. CDR3 size: 15 residues. The CDR3 coding sequence is TGCGCCAGCAGCTTGGAGGGACACGAAATGGGAGGCTACACCTTC. The encoded protein is CASSLEGHEMGGYTF. Full variable domain (outside the CDR3, taken from reference TRBV5-1 and TRBJ1-2): KAGVTQTPRYLIKTRGQQVTLSCSPISGHRSVSWYQQTPGQGLQFLFEYFSETQRNKGNFPGRFSGRQFSNSRSEMNVSTLELGDSALYLCASSLEGHEMGGYTFGSGTRLTVV.